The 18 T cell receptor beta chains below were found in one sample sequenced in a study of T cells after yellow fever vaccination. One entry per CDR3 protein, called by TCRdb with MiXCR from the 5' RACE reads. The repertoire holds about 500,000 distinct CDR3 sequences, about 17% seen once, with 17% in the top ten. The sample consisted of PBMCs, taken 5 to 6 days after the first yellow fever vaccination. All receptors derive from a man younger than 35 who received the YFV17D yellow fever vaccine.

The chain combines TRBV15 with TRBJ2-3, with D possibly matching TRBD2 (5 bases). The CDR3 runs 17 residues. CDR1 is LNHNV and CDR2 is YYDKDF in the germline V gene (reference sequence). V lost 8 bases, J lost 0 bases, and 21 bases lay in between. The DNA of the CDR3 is TGTGCCACCGGTAATGTCGGTCTAGCAACTAGCACAGATACGCAGTATTTT. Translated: CATGNVGLATSTDTQYF.

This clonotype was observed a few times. The CDR3 loop reads CASSRGPFSGNTIYF. DNA for the CDR3: TGTGCCAGCAGTCGCGGACCGTTCTCTGGAAACACCATATATTTT. The gene calls are TRBV12-3 or TRBV12-4 and TRBJ1-3; D is undetermined. V was clipped by 5 bases and J by 0 bases, with 11 bases between them. CDR3 length: 15 residues.

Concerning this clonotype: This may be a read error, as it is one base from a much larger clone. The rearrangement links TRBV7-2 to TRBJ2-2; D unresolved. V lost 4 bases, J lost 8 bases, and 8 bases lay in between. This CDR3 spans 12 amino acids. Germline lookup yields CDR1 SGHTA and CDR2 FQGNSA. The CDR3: CASSSRWGELFF. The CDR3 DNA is TGTGCCAGCAGCTCCCGGTGGGGGGAGCTGTTTTTT.

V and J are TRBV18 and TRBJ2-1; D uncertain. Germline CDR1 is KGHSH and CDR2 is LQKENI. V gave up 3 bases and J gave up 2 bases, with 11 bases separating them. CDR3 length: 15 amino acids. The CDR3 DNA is TGTGCCAGCTCACCGGGTTCAGGAGCCTACAATGAGCAGTTCTTC. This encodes CASSPGSGAYNEQFF.

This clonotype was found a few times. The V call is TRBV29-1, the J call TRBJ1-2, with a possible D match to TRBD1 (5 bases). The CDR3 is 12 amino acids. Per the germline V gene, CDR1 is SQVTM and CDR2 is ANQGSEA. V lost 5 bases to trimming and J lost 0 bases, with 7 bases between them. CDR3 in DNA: TGCAGCGTTCGGGGCTCTAACTATGGCTACACCTTC. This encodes CSVRGSNYGYTF.

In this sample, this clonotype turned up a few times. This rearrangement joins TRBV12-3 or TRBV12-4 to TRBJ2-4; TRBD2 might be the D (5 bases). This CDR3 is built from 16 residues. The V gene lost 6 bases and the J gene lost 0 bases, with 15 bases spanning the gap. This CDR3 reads CASSLSPGLAKNIQYF. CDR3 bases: TGTGCCAGCAGCCTCTCCCCCGGACTAGCCAAAAACATTCAGTACTTC.

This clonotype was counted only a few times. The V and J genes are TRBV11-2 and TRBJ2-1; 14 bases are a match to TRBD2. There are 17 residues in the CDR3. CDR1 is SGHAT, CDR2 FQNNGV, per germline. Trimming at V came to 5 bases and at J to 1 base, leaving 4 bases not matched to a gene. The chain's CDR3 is CASSLGLAGVSYNEQFF. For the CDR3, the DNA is TGTGCCAGCAGCCTGGGACTAGCGGGGGTATCCTACAATGAGCAGTTCTTC.

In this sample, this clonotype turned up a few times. As DNA, the CDR3 is TGTGCCACCAGTGATTCGGGACAGGGGTTCTCAGATACGCAGTATTTT. This encodes CATSDSGQGFSDTQYF. V usage is TRBV24-1 and J usage is TRBJ2-3; 10 positions match TRBD1. The CDR3 is made up of 16 amino acids. The germline V gene encodes CDR1 KGHDR and CDR2 SFDVKD. The trim removed 2 bases at V and 4 bases at J, leaving 5 bases unmatched.

CDR3 in DNA: TGCAGCGTTGAAGAGTGGGGGCACCAAGGCGGAGATACGCAGTATTTT. It yields the protein CSVEEWGHQGGDTQYF. This chain connects TRBV29-1 to TRBJ2-3; TRBD1 might be the D (6 bases). Germline assignment: CDR1 SQVTM and CDR2 ANQGSEA. Trimming removed 0 bases at V and 5 bases at J, with 18 bases between. The CDR3 runs to 16 residues.

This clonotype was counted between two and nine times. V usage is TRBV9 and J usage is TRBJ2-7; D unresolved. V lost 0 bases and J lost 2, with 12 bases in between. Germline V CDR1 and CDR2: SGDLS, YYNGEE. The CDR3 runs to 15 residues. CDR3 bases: TGTGCCAGCAGCGTAGTTGACTCATACCCCTACGAGCAGTACTTC. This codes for CASSVVDSYPYEQYF.

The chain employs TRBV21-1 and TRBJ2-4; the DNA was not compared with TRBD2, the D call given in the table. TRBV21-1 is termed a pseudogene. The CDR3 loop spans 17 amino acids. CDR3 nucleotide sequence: TGTGCCAGCAGCAAAGTGGGAGGGATTGGAACATTGGGCATTCAGTACTTC. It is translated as CASSKVGGIGTLGIQYF.

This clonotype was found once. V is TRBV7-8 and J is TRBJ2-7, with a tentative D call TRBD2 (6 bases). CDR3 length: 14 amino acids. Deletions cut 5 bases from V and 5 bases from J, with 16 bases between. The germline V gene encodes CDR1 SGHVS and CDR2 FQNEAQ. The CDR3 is CASSPSGRPDEQYV. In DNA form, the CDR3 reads TGTGCCAGCAGCCCCTCCGGGAGACCGGACGAGCAGTACGTC.

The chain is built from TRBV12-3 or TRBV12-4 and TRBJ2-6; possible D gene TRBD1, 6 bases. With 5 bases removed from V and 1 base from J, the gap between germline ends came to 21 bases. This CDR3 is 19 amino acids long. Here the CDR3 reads CASSVGLEGVFSGANVLTF. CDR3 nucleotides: TGTGCCAGCAGTGTGGGCCTCGAGGGGGTCTTTTCTGGGGCCAACGTCCTGACTTTC.

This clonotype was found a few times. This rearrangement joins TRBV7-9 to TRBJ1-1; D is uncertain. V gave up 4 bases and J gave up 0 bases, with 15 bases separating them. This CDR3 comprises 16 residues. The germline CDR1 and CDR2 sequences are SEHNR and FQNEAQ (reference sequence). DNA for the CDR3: TGTGCCAGCAGCTCTAGGGCTTCTTTAGTGAACACTGAAGCTTTCTTT. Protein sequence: CASSSRASLVNTEAFF.

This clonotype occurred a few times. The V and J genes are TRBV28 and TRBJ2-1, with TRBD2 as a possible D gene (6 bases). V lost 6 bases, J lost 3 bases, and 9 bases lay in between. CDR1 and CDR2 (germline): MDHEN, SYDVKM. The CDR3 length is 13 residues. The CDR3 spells CASRSTSYNEQFF. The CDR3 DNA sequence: TGTGCCAGCAGGTCGACTAGCTACAATGAGCAGTTCTTC.

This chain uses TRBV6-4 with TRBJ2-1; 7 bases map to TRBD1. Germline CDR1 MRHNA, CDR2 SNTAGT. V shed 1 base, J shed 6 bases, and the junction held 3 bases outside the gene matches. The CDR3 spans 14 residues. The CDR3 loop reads CASSDWAGGNEQFF. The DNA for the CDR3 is TGTGCCAGCAGTGACTGGGCAGGGGGCAATGAGCAGTTCTTC.

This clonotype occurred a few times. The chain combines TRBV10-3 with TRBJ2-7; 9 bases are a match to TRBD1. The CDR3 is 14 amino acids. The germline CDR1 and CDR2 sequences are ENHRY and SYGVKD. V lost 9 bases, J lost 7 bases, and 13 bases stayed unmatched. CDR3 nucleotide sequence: TGTGCCATACGGACGGACAGGGGCGAGAGGGAGCAGTACTTC. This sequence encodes CAIRTDRGEREQYF.

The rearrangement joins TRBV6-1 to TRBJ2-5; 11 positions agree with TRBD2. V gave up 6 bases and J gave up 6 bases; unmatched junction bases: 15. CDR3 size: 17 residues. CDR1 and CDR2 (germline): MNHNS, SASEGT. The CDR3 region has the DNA TGTGCCAGCAGGAGTTCGGCAGTAGCGGGGGGGCCTAAGACCCAGTACTTC. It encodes CASRSSAVAGGPKTQYF.